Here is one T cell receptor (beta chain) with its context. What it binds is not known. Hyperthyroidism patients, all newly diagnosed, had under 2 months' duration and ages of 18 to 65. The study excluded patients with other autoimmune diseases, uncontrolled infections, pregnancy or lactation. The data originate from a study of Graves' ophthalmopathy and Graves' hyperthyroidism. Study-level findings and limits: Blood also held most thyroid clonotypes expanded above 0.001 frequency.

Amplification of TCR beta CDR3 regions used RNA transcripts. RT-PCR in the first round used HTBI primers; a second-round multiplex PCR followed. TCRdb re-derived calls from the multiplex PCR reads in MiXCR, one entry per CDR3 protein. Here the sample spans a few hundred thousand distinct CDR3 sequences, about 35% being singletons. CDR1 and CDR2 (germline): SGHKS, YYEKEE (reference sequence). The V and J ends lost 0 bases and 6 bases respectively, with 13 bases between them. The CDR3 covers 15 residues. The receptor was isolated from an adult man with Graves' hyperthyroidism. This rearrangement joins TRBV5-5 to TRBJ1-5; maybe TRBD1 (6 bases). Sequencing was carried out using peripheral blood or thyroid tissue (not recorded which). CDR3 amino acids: CASSLDWGLGQPQHF. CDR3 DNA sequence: TGTGCCAGCAGCTTGGACTGGGGGCTAGGTCAGCCCCAGCATTTT.